Following are 27 T cell receptor beta chains from one sample sequenced in a study of shared clonotypes between healthy human individuals. Generated by immunoSEQ multiplex PCR, the TCRdb table keeps only in-frame clones and is missing some. This table holds hundreds of thousands of clones, about two thirds found once. The sample consisted of memory CD4+ T cells sorted from blood. The subset was: CD45RA-negative fraction. The receptors shown here come from a young woman in good health.

The chain links TRBV7-2 to TRBJ2-3; 9 bases are shared with TRBD2. The CDR3 length is 15 residues. The germline V gene encodes CDR1 SGHTA and CDR2 FQGNSA. After removal of 3 bases from V and 4 bases from J, the junction contained 5 bases not matched to a gene. The CDR3 reads CASSFQREESDTQYF. The DNA for the CDR3 is TGTGCCAGCAGCTTCCAGCGGGAGGAGTCAGATACGCAGTATTTT.

This clone showed up just a few times. V gene TRBV5-1 combines with J gene TRBJ2-5; 10 bases fit TRBD2. The V segment lost 4 bases and the J segment 6 bases; nucleotides outside the gene matches: 6. The CDR3 runs 14 residues. CDR1 and CDR2 from the germline V gene are SGHRS and YFSETQ. CDR3 in amino acids: CASSPLAGGKTQYF. The CDR3 DNA sequence: TGCGCCAGCAGCCCATTAGCGGGAGGAAAGACCCAGTACTTC.

The V gene is TRBV11-2, the J gene TRBJ2-3; the D gene is possibly TRBD1 (6 bases). Between the trimmed V and J ends, which lost 0 bases and 11 bases, there was a span of 9 bases. The CDR3 is 12 amino acids. CDR1 SGHAT and CDR2 FQNNGV come from the germline V gene. The DNA of the CDR3 is TGTGCCAGCAGCTTAGATCGGGGACAGCAGTATTTT. Translating it yields CASSLDRGQQYF.

Details on this clone: This may stem from a read error, because a much larger clone lies one nucleotide away. In the same sample, other DNA sequences code for this CDR3. V usage is TRBV19 and J usage is TRBJ1-3, with D possibly matching TRBD1 (6 bases). The V end was cut by 4 bases, the J end by 0 bases, with 10 bases between. The germline V gene encodes CDR1 LNHDA and CDR2 SQIVND (reference sequence). This CDR3 contains 15 residues. The CDR3 DNA is TGTGCCAGTAGTACGGACAGCTACTCTGGAAACACCATATATTTT. Its translation: CASSTDSYSGNTIYF. Together with reference TRBV19 and TRBJ1-3, the CDR3 gives the full variable domain: DGGITQSPKYLFRKEGQNVTLSCEQNLNHDAMYWYRQDPGQGLRLIYYSQIVNDFQKGDIAEGYSVSREKKESFPLTVTSAQKNPTAFYLCASSTDSYSGNTIYFGEGSWLTVV.

On this clone itself: This sample also contains other DNA sequences that code for the same CDR3. V gene TRBV5-1 combines with J gene TRBJ2-7; 8 bases are a match to TRBD1. Unmatched junction bases numbered 6, after V lost 0 bases and J lost 7 bases. Germline CDR1 is SGHRS and CDR2 is YFSETQ. The CDR3 has 14 residues. The CDR3 nucleotides are TGCGCCAGCAGCTTGGCGACAGGGGCAGGGGAGCAGTACTTC. It translates to CASSLATGAGEQYF. The variable domain in full, with the rest retrieved from reference TRBV5-1 and TRBJ2-7, is KAGVTQTPRYLIKTRGQQVTLSCSPISGHRSVSWYQQTPGQGLQFLFEYFSETQRNKGNFPGRFSGRQFSNSRSEMNVSTLELGDSALYLCASSLATGAGEQYFGPGTRLTVT.

V is TRBV10-3 and J is TRBJ2-7; TRBD2 matches 7 bases. The CDR3 extends over 13 amino acids. CDR1 is ENHRY, CDR2 SYGVKD, per germline. J was trimmed by 4 bases and V by 6 bases; bases with no gene match: 6. CDR3 sequence reads: CAIRTWGGYEQYF. Written as DNA, the CDR3 is TGTGCCATCAGGACCTGGGGGGGATACGAGCAGTACTTC.

Worth noting for this clone: Other DNA sequences in this specimen translate into the identical CDR3. This chain joins TRBV19 and TRBJ2-1; D is tentatively TRBD1 or TRBD2 (5 bases each). V lost 3 bases to trimming and J lost 5 bases, with 14 bases between them. Germline V CDR1 and CDR2: LNHDA, SQIVND (reference sequence). This CDR3 is built from 15 residues. This CDR3 is CASSIGDRENNEQFF. Here the CDR3 DNA reads TGTGCCAGTAGTATTGGGGACCGAGAAAACAATGAGCAGTTCTTC.

This clone was found once. J is TRBJ2-7 and V is TRBV18; weak D call: TRBD1 (5 bases). This CDR3 is 14 amino acids long. V lost 5 bases, J lost 1 base, and 12 bases lay in between. Looked up from germline, CDR1 is KGHSH and CDR2 is LQKENI. The CDR3 DNA is TGTGCCAGCTCAGCGGACAAATTATCCTACGAGCAGTACTTC. Protein: CASSADKLSYEQYF.

The rearrangement joins TRBV7-2 to TRBJ2-7, with 10 positions matching TRBD2. The CDR3 sequence is 17 residues long. Germline V gives CDR1 SGHTA, CDR2 FQGNSA. V was clipped by 4 bases and J by 3 bases; unmatched bases: 12. The CDR3 DNA follows: TGTGCCAGCAGCTCAGGCAGACTAGCGGGTGCCCACTACGAGCAGTACTTC. Translating it yields CASSSGRLAGAHYEQYF. Combining the CDR3 with reference TRBV7-2 and TRBJ2-7 gives the whole variable domain GAGVSQSPSNKVTEKGKDVELRCDPISGHTALYWYRQSLGQGLEFLIYFQGNSAPDKSGLPSDRFSAERTGGSVSTLTIQRTQQEDSAVYLCASSSGRLAGAHYEQYFGPGTRLTVT.

In regard to this clone: Other DNA sequences in the same sample also yield this CDR3. This chain uses TRBV20-1 with TRBJ1-2; no clear D gene. The CDR3 is made up of 10 amino acids. CDR1 DFQATT and CDR2 SNEGSKA come from the germline V gene (reference sequence). With 6 bases removed from V and 3 bases from J, the gap between germline ends came to 5 bases. In DNA form, the CDR3 reads TGCAGTGCCCCTTACTATGGCTACACCTTC. Translated, it gives CSAPYYGYTF.

The chain carries TRBV5-1 and TRBJ2-7; D ambiguous. The CDR3 extends over 14 amino acids. Germline-derived CDR1 and CDR2 are SGHRS and YFSETQ. Trimming stripped 4 bases from V and 1 base from J, with 12 bases between. The CDR3 DNA sequence: TGCGCCAGCAGCCTCTCTCCCCCTTCCTACGAGCAGTACTTC. Encoded protein: CASSLSPPSYEQYF.

V usage is TRBV5-6 and J usage is TRBJ2-7, with 7 positions matching TRBD2. Trimming removed 4 bases from V and 4 bases from J; junction bases left unmatched: 5. The germline CDR1 and CDR2 sequences are SGHDT and YYEEEE. This CDR3 region has 13 residues. CDR3 sequence: CASSRKRDYEQYF. For the CDR3, the DNA is TGTGCCAGCAGCCGAAAGCGGGATTACGAGCAGTACTTC.

The sample holds one count of this clone. This sample includes further DNA sequences coding for the same CDR3. The V call is TRBV10-2, the J call TRBJ2-7; TRBD2 agrees at 12 bases. The V and J ends lost 4 bases and 2 bases, in that order; junction bases with no gene match: 0. The CDR3 has 14 residues. The germline CDR1 and CDR2 sequences are WSHSY and SAAADI. CDR3 amino acids: CASSGLAGAYEQYF. In DNA, the CDR3 is TGCGCCAGCAGTGGACTAGCGGGAGCCTACGAGCAGTACTTC.

The chain employs TRBV2 and TRBJ1-1; D uncertain. Deletions cut 4 bases from V and 1 base from J, with 7 bases between. Germline CDR1 reads SNHLY; CDR2 reads FYNNEI. The CDR3 contains 13 residues. CDR3 nucleotides: TGTGCCAGCAGTGCACAAGGGAACACTGAAGCTTTCTTT. It encodes CASSAQGNTEAFF.

Ten or more counts support this clone. This sequence joins TRBV5-8 and TRBJ2-3, with 10 nucleotides matching TRBD2. The V gene end was trimmed by 3 bases and the J gene end by 1 base; junction bases not matched to a gene: 5. Germline V CDR1 and CDR2: SGHTS, YDEGEE. This CDR3 has 16 residues. CDR3 sequence: CASSWAGTSGTDTQYF. CDR3 sequence (DNA): TGTGCCAGCAGCTGGGCCGGGACTAGCGGCACAGATACGCAGTATTTT.

This clone appeared a single time. The rearrangement joins TRBV4-2 to TRBJ1-4; 9 bases line up with TRBD1. The CDR3 contains 15 residues. V gave up 4 bases and J gave up 8 bases; unmatched junction bases: 8. The germline gives CDR1 LGHNA, CDR2 YNFKEQ. The CDR3 loop reads CASSLRDRVTEKLFF. The CDR3, as DNA: TGTGCCAGCAGCCTCCGGGACAGGGTGACGGAAAAACTGTTTTTT.

This chain joins TRBV7-2 and TRBJ2-7; the match to TRBD2 covers 8 bases. Per the germline V gene, CDR1 is SGHTA and CDR2 is FQGNSA. The CDR3 length is 15 residues. V was clipped by 3 bases and J by 5 bases; unmatched bases: 9. CDR3 DNA sequence: TGTGCCAGCAGCTTTGTGGCGGGAGGTTCAGACGAGCAGTACTTC. Encoded protein: CASSFVAGGSDEQYF.

V gene TRBV11-2 combines with J gene TRBJ2-7, with D possibly TRBD2 on 5 matching bases. Trimming left V 5 bases short and J 7 bases short, with 12 bases between. CDR3 length: 12 residues. CDR1 is SGHAT and CDR2 is FQNNGV in the germline V gene. Here the CDR3 reads CASSREDGEQYF. CDR3 sequence (DNA): TGTGCCAGCAGCCGGGAAGACGGGGAGCAGTACTTC.

This rearrangement joins TRBV19 to TRBJ1-4; D ambiguous. This CDR3 has 14 residues. V shed 5 bases and J shed 2 bases, with 9 bases lying between them. Germline V gene lookup returns CDR1 LNHDA and CDR2 SQIVND (reference sequence). The CDR3: CASSPVRTNEKLFF. CDR3 coding DNA: TGTGCCAGTAGTCCAGTAAGGACTAATGAAAAACTGTTTTTT.

J is TRBJ2-1 and V is TRBV5-1, with 9 bases aligning to TRBD2. The V gene end was trimmed by 7 bases and the J gene end by 5 bases; junction bases not matched to a gene: 7. The length of the CDR3 is 14 residues. Looked up from germline, CDR1 is SGHRS and CDR2 is YFSETQ. The CDR3 region has the DNA TGCGCCAGCCATAGCGGGAGCCTAAACAATGAGCAGTTCTTC. Translated, it gives CASHSGSLNNEQFF.

A few counts support this clone. The CDR3 spells CASSVNRGDTEAFF. CDR3 in DNA: TGCGCCAGCAGTGTCAACAGGGGGGACACTGAAGCTTTCTTT. The chain joins TRBV10-2 to TRBJ1-1, with 8 nucleotides matching TRBD1. Per the germline V gene, CDR1 is WSHSY and CDR2 is SAAADI. V shed 4 bases and J 3 bases; nucleotides not matched to a gene: 4. CDR3 length equals 14 residues.

The rearrangement uses TRBV5-1 and TRBJ1-2, with 8 bases fitting TRBD1. The length of the CDR3 is 13 residues. The V and J ends lost 4 bases and 6 bases, in that order; junction bases with no gene match: 5. Per the germline V gene, CDR1 is SGHRS and CDR2 is YFSETQ. This chain's CDR3 is CASSPDRGDGYTF. The CDR3 coding sequence is TGCGCCAGCAGCCCCGACAGGGGAGATGGCTACACCTTC.

This chain uses TRBV5-5 with TRBJ2-5; D is unclear. The V end was cut by 1 base, the J end by 7 bases, with 11 bases between. CDR1 SGHKS and CDR2 YYEKEE come from the germline V gene (reference sequence). This CDR3 spans 13 amino acids. As DNA, the CDR3 is TGTGCCAGCAGCTTGTACAGCCACGCGACCCAGTACTTC. Translated: CASSLYSHATQYF.

The CDR3 spells CAISEAIGQYQETQYF. For the CDR3, the DNA is TGTGCCATCAGTGAGGCGATAGGACAGTACCAAGAGACCCAGTACTTC. The V call is TRBV10-3, the J call TRBJ2-5; tentatively, D is TRBD1 (6 bases). Germline values: CDR1 ENHRY, CDR2 SYGVKD. There are 16 residues in the CDR3. The V gene lost 2 bases and the J gene lost 0 bases, with 13 bases spanning the gap.

This clone was counted at least ten times. The V gene is TRBV27, the J gene TRBJ1-4; maybe TRBD1 (6 bases). The V gene lost 4 bases and the J gene lost 7 bases, with 16 bases spanning the gap. Germline CDR1 reads MNHEY; CDR2 reads SMNVEV (reference sequence). This CDR3 region has 15 residues. The CDR3 nucleotides are TGTGCCAGCAGTTCGTCACAGGGCGTGGGTGAAAAACTGTTTTTT. This sequence encodes CASSSSQGVGEKLFF.

The V and J genes are TRBV7-9 and TRBJ1-3; weak D call: TRBD1 (6 bases). The length of the CDR3 is 15 residues. CDR1 SEHNR and CDR2 FQNEAQ come from the germline V gene (reference sequence). Trimming left V 2 bases short and J 4 bases short, with 12 bases between. The CDR3: CASSLMQGLGNTIYF. As DNA, the CDR3 is TGTGCCAGCAGCTTAATGCAGGGGCTGGGAAACACCATATATTTT.

This chain connects TRBV5-1 to TRBJ1-5, with 9 bases that match TRBD1. Unmatched junction bases numbered 3, after V lost 4 bases and J lost 7 bases. CDR1 SGHRS and CDR2 YFSETQ come from the germline V gene. The CDR3 loop spans 13 amino acids. The CDR3 here is CASSPGQGQPQHF. As DNA, the CDR3 is TGCGCCAGCAGCCCGGGACAGGGCCAGCCCCAGCATTTT.